The rows below give T cell receptor beta chains drawn from one sample of a study of blood T cell repertoires in COVID-19. TCRdb keeps only in-frame clones here, not all; method: immunoSEQ multiplex PCR. This sample carries a few hundred thousand clones, 65% to 90% of them seen once, and the ten largest clones take approximately 1.6%. The source material was PBMCs or T cells enriched from blood (not recorded which). The source of these receptors is a man aged 35-49 years who had recovered from COVID-19. Each CDR3 is given with its conserved first and last residue. The order of the fields is V gene, J gene, clone size, CDR3 protein. The size entry is marked missing in some rows and otherwise reads once, few, many or a size class.

>TRBV6-5|TRBJ1-4|.
CASDSGALNNEKLFF
>TRBV11-2|TRBJ2-1|few
CASSLRGSGTDNEQFF
>TRBV20-1|TRBJ1-4|.
CSAVLREKLFF
>TRBV30|TRBJ1-5|once
CAWRSNSNQPQHF
>TRBV5-6|TRBJ1-2|few
CASSLWVRGYGYTF
>TRBV7-6|TRBJ2-7|.
CASSLGQEHYEQYF
>TRBV12-3/TRBV12-4|TRBJ2-7|.
CASSLYEQYF
>TRBV11-3|TRBJ2-2|.
CASSRSWTGGSGELFF
>TRBV5-8|TRBJ2-7|.
CASSFRPGQGYSSYEQYF
>TRBV27|TRBJ2-2|.
CASSLTGVDTGELFF
>TRBV2|TRBJ1-5|few
CASSKQGEQPQHF
>TRBV4-1|TRBJ1-5|.
CASSQGREVSNQPQHF